These 30 T cell receptor beta chains were all obtained from the same sample, sequenced in a study of blood T cell dynamics during melanoma immunotherapy (dated by TCRdb to 2019 to 2021). This specimen's time point label, interpreted: pre-treatment baseline. Libraries were constructed by the immunoSEQ multiplex PCR assay. Entries here come from immuneACCESS through TCRdb and include only in-frame sequences with V and J called. Some clones fail to appear in such tables; in the studies checked, an unresolved V gene covers under half of the shortfall, and the cause of the remainder is unknown. Across this sample there are approximately 13,000 clones, with approximately 89% seen only once. The ten top clones hold over 3% of the sample. The sequences come from blood, collected from a patient treated with checkpoint blockade. These receptors originate from a human donor with melanoma.

The V gene is TRBV7-2, the J gene TRBJ2-7; D gene uncertain. Germline CDR1 is SGHTA and CDR2 is FQGNSA. The CDR3 has 13 residues. Trimming pared 2 bases from V and 3 bases from J, leaving 8 bases between. CDR3 sequence: CASSLLGIYEQYF. The CDR3 DNA sequence: TGTGCCAGCAGCTTACTAGGGATCTACGAGCAGTACTTC.

Only a few counts were recorded for this clone. The chain employs TRBV6-4 and TRBJ1-5; 10 bases map to TRBD1. CDR1 MRHNA and CDR2 SNTAGT come from the germline V gene. V dropped 6 bases and J dropped 5; count of bases not matched to a gene: 4. The CDR3 is 14 amino acids. The CDR3: CASSPGQGDQPQHF. The CDR3 DNA reads TGTGCCAGCAGCCCCGGACAGGGGGATCAGCCCCAGCATTTT.

The chain carries TRBV6-5 and TRBJ1-1; TRBD1 agrees at 11 bases. This CDR3 spans 15 amino acids. V was clipped by 6 bases and J by 3 bases; unmatched bases: 6. Germline values: CDR1 MNHEY, CDR2 SVGAGI. The chain's CDR3 is CASRGQGAGDTEAFF. The CDR3 nucleotides are TGTGCCAGCAGAGGACAGGGGGCTGGGGACACTGAAGCTTTCTTT.

The rearrangement links TRBV2 to TRBJ2-2; maybe TRBD2 (6 bases). Looked up from germline, CDR1 is SNHLY and CDR2 is FYNNEI. The CDR3 is made up of 15 amino acids. With 4 bases removed from V and 4 bases from J, the gap between germline ends came to 13 bases. CDR3 sequence (DNA): TGTGCCAGCAGTGGGAGAGTTAGCGGCACCGGGGAGCTGTTTTTT. It encodes CASSGRVSGTGELFF.

This clone was seen only a few times. The chain has TRBV6-5 and TRBJ2-7; no clear D. The CDR3 is made up of 14 amino acids. The germline V gene encodes CDR1 MNHEY and CDR2 SVGAGI. Trimming stripped 5 bases from V and 3 bases from J, with 14 bases between. The CDR3 here is CASSPRAPLYEQYF. For the CDR3, the DNA is TGTGCCAGCAGTCCCCGGGCTCCCCTCTACGAGCAGTACTTC.

The sample holds a few counts of this clone. The rearrangement joins TRBV19 to TRBJ1-5; tentative D call: TRBD1 (5 bases). The V gene lost 2 bases and the J gene lost 7 bases, with 12 bases spanning the gap. The CDR3 has 14 residues. CDR1 and CDR2 from the germline V gene are LNHDA and SQIVND (reference sequence). This CDR3 is CASSISRAGQPQHF. The CDR3 DNA follows: TGTGCCAGTAGTATAAGTCGAGCAGGGCAGCCCCAGCATTTT.

V gene TRBV7-2 combines with J gene TRBJ2-7; TRBD2 aligns across 9 bases. Germline values: CDR1 SGHTA, CDR2 FQGNSA. The CDR3 extends over 18 amino acids. Germline trimming cut 5 bases from V and 1 base from J; bases unmatched to any gene: 15. The CDR3 DNA reads TGTGCCAGCAGCCCAGGATGGGGCGGCGGGAGGGCGTCCTACGAGCAGTACTTC. It translates to CASSPGWGGGRASYEQYF.

This rearrangement joins TRBV7-2 to TRBJ2-1; D is uncertain. Per the germline V gene, CDR1 is SGHTA and CDR2 is FQGNSA. V was clipped by 5 bases and J by 8 bases, with 13 bases between them. The CDR3 has 13 amino acids. The CDR3: CASSVGRNDEQFF. The CDR3 nucleotides are TGTGCCAGCAGCGTGGGAAGGAACGATGAGCAGTTCTTC.

This chain links TRBV5-1 with TRBJ2-2; tentatively, D is TRBD2 (5 bases). The CDR3 runs to 15 residues. Between the trimmed V and J ends, which lost 4 bases and 4 bases, there was a span of 14 bases. The germline CDR1 and CDR2 sequences are SGHRS and YFSETQ. CDR3 sequence reads: CASSHDLGSTGELFF. As DNA, the CDR3 is TGCGCCAGCAGCCATGACTTGGGGAGCACCGGGGAGCTGTTTTTT. The full variable domain, with the rest looked up from reference TRBV5-1 and TRBJ2-2, is KAGVTQTPRYLIKTRGQQVTLSCSPISGHRSVSWYQQTPGQGLQFLFEYFSETQRNKGNFPGRFSGRQFSNSRSEMNVSTLELGDSALYLCASSHDLGSTGELFFGEGSRLTVL.

The V and J genes are TRBV2 and TRBJ2-5; 10 bases fit TRBD2. CDR1 and CDR2 (germline): SNHLY, FYNNEI. V trimming: 6 bases; J trimming: 2 bases; junction bases outside the gene matches: 3. The CDR3 loop spans 14 amino acids. CDR3 bases: TGTGCCAGCAGGCGGACTAGCGGTCAAGAGACCCAGTACTTC. Residues: CASRRTSGQETQYF.

The rearrangement uses TRBV5-4 and TRBJ1-1; no clear D. The CDR3 loop spans 15 amino acids. Per the germline V gene, CDR1 is SGHNT and CDR2 is YYREEE (reference sequence). V was cut by 2 bases and J by 1 base, with 12 bases left in between. The CDR3: CASSLFNSQNTEAFF. The DNA of the CDR3 is TGTGCCAGCAGCTTATTTAACAGTCAGAACACTGAAGCTTTCTTT.

The CDR3 loop is CASSPPGGGNYEQYF. CDR3 nucleotides: TGTGCCAGCAGCCCCCCCGGGGGCGGGAACTACGAGCAGTACTTC. The V call is TRBV9, the J call TRBJ2-7; tentatively, D is TRBD1 or TRBD2 (6 bases each). This CDR3 is 15 amino acids long. Deletions cut 4 bases from V and 3 bases from J, with 17 bases between. Germline V gene data show CDR1 as SGDLS and CDR2 as YYNGEE.

V and J are TRBV6-1 and TRBJ2-7; D is unresolved. This CDR3 comprises 14 residues. The V gene lost 6 bases and the J gene lost 5 bases, with 17 bases spanning the gap. CDR1 MNHNS and CDR2 SASEGT come from the germline V gene. The CDR3 spells CASRQDPSSHEQYF. CDR3 in DNA: TGTGCCAGCAGACAAGACCCGAGTTCCCACGAGCAGTACTTC.

This clone was found once. This chain links TRBV5-3 with TRBJ1-2; D gene unclear. TRBV5-3 is an open reading frame whose function is uncertain. CDR3 length equals 14 residues. V was shortened by 4 bases and J by 4 bases, with 14 bases between the two germline ends. The CDR3 region has the DNA TGTGCCAGAAGCACCCGGGCCGTCGGCTATGGCTACACCTTC. Translation: CARSTRAVGYGYTF.

The chain joins TRBV5-4 to TRBJ2-7; maybe TRBD2 (6 bases). V shed 0 bases and J shed 6 bases, with 13 bases lying between them. Germline CDR1 and CDR2: SGHNT and YYREEE (reference sequence). CDR3 length: 14 amino acids. This CDR3 reads CASSLVGQGGEQYF. For the CDR3, the DNA is TGTGCCAGCAGCTTGGTAGGTCAGGGAGGCGAGCAGTACTTC.

CDR3 DNA: TGTGCCAGCAGCCAGTTCAATGCGGGGGTAAGCACTGAAGCTTTCTTT. Amino acids: CASSQFNAGVSTEAFF. This rearrangement joins TRBV14 to TRBJ1-1; TRBD1 is a possible D gene (5 bases). Trimming shortened V by 3 bases and J by 4 bases, and 18 bases separated the two germline ends. Looked up from germline, CDR1 is SGHDN and CDR2 is FVKESK. The CDR3 has 16 residues.

The chain joins TRBV28 to TRBJ1-4; D might be TRBD1 (5 bases). The V gene's germline CDR1 is MDHEN and CDR2 SYDVKM. The length of the CDR3 is 13 residues. V lost 3 bases, J lost 10 bases, and 12 bases lay in between. The CDR3, as DNA: TGTGCCAGCAGTTTCCAGGGATTCGGAAAACTGTTTTTT. Translation: CASSFQGFGKLFF.

The chain combines TRBV7-2 with TRBJ2-1; D gene unclear. CDR1 and CDR2 (germline): SGHTA, FQGNSA. V lost 5 bases to trimming and J lost 2 bases, with 16 bases between them. The CDR3 is 16 residues long. As DNA, the CDR3 is TGTGCCAGCAGCCCGCGAGACCAGACTCCCTACAATGAGCAGTTCTTC. This translates into CASSPRDQTPYNEQFF.

The chain recombines TRBV7-3 with TRBJ2-2, with D perhaps assigned TRBD1 or TRBD2 (5 bases each). Trimming took off 2 bases at V and 6 bases at J, with 13 bases between the two ends. CDR1 and CDR2 (germline): SGHTA, FQGTGA. The CDR3 totals 15 residues. This CDR3 is CASSLGASPAGELFF. The CDR3 DNA reads as TGTGCCAGCAGCTTAGGGGCTAGCCCGGCCGGGGAGCTGTTTTTT.

The DNA of the CDR3 is TGTGCCAGTAGCACGACAGGGTGGCAGCCCCAGCATTTT. This encodes CASSTTGWQPQHF. V usage is TRBV19 and J usage is TRBJ1-5; 7 nucleotides match TRBD1. With 6 bases clipped from V and 7 bases from J, the junction kept 6 bases outside the gene matches. Germline V lookup: CDR1 LNHDA, CDR2 SQIVND (reference sequence). The CDR3 consists of 13 residues.

The J gene is TRBJ2-5, the V gene TRBV2, with unresolved D. This CDR3 is 15 amino acids long. Trimming removed 6 bases from V and 1 base from J, with 15 bases in between. CDR1 SNHLY and CDR2 FYNNEI come from the germline V gene. This CDR3 is CASSSRRNPQETQYF. As DNA, the CDR3 is TGTGCCAGCAGCTCAAGGCGCAACCCCCAAGAGACCCAGTACTTC. Drawing the rest from reference TRBV2 and TRBJ2-5, the complete variable domain is EPEVTQTPSHQVTQMGQEVILRCVPISNHLYFYWYRQILGQKVEFLVSFYNNEISEKSEIFDDQFSVERPDGSNFTLKIRSTKLEDSAMYFCASSSRRNPQETQYFGPGTRLLVL.

The chain employs TRBV5-4 and TRBJ1-4; tentatively, D is TRBD1 (5 bases). V lost 4 bases and J lost 2, with 12 bases in between. The CDR3 spans 15 residues. Germline V gene sequence: CDR1 SGHNT, CDR2 YYREEE (reference sequence). CDR3 amino acids: CASSKKGVTNEKLFF. The CDR3 nucleotides are TGTGCCAGCAGCAAAAAAGGGGTTACTAATGAAAAACTGTTTTTT.

The genes are TRBV19 and TRBJ1-1; unclear D gene. CDR3 length: 13 residues. V gave up 5 bases and J gave up 2 bases, with 9 bases separating them. Germline V CDR1 and CDR2: LNHDA, SQIVND (reference sequence). CDR3 in amino acids: CASSPGPNTEAFF. The CDR3, as DNA: TGTGCCAGTAGTCCAGGACCCAACACTGAAGCTTTCTTT. The whole variable domain, filled in from reference TRBV19 and TRBJ1-1, reads DGGITQSPKYLFRKEGQNVTLSCEQNLNHDAMYWYRQDPGQGLRLIYYSQIVNDFQKGDIAEGYSVSREKKESFPLTVTSAQKNPTAFYLCASSPGPNTEAFFGQGTRLTVV.

The chain combines TRBV27 with TRBJ2-7; 8 bases match TRBD2. The CDR3 loop spans 15 amino acids. With V trimmed by 6 bases and J by 3 bases, 10 bases remained unmatched. The germline gives CDR1 MNHEY, CDR2 SMNVEV (reference sequence). CDR3 amino acids: CASRPLSGSGYEQYF. CDR3 nucleotide sequence: TGTGCCAGCAGACCCCTAAGCGGGAGTGGCTACGAGCAGTACTTC.

The gene calls are TRBV5-4 and TRBJ1-2; TRBD1 agrees at 7 bases. CDR1 and CDR2 (germline): SGHNT, YYREEE (reference sequence). The CDR3 is 14 residues long. V lost 4 bases to trimming and J lost 6 bases; unmatched junction nucleotides: 9. The CDR3 region has the DNA TGTGCCAGCAGCCCCTCGGGACAGAGTGATGGCTACACCTTC. As protein: CASSPSGQSDGYTF.

J is TRBJ2-3 and V is TRBV5-1; 7 bases line up with TRBD1. Germline assignment: CDR1 SGHRS and CDR2 YFSETQ. J was trimmed by 4 bases and V by 0 bases; bases with no gene match: 8. The CDR3 consists of 16 residues. Here the CDR3 DNA reads TGCGCCAGCAGCTTGGCCGGGCAGGGGGTTGCAGATACGCAGTATTTT. This gives the protein CASSLAGQGVADTQYF.

The chain links TRBV4-3 to TRBJ2-2; D unresolved. V was clipped by 1 base and J by 6 bases, with 12 bases between them. This CDR3 has 15 amino acids. Germline CDR1 is LGHNA and CDR2 is YSLEER. Here the CDR3 DNA reads TGCGCCAGCAGCCAAGGGATCGTCGTGCCCGGGGAGCTGTTTTTT. Residues: CASSQGIVVPGELFF.

This clone occurred once. The junction and the germline gene differ at one end; a read error may be behind it. The chain has TRBV6-5 and TRBJ1-1; 12 positions match TRBD1. The CDR3 is 15 residues long. Germline V gene sequence: CDR1 MNHEY, CDR2 SVGAGI. The CDR3 here is CVSSGDRGLLTEAFF. CDR3 in DNA: TGTGTCAGCAGTGGGGACAGGGGGCTCTTAACTGAAGCTTTCTTT.

Only one count was recorded for this clone. The genes are TRBV28 and TRBJ1-2; maybe TRBD1 (6 bases). The CDR3 is 16 amino acids. The V end was cut by 6 bases, the J end by 0 bases, with 17 bases between. CDR1 is MDHEN and CDR2 is SYDVKM in the germline V gene. This CDR3 is CASSPRGGPTNYGYTF. The CDR3, as DNA: TGTGCCAGCAGCCCCCGGGGGGGGCCTACTAACTATGGCTACACCTTC.

This sequence joins TRBV19 and TRBJ1-6; weak D call: TRBD1 (5 bases). Trimming removed 7 bases from V and 4 bases from J, with 17 bases in between. Germline V gene lookup returns CDR1 LNHDA and CDR2 SQIVND (reference sequence). CDR3 length: 16 residues. The CDR3 sequence: CASTSNRDGYNSPLHF. The CDR3 nucleotides are TGTGCCAGTACCTCGAACCGGGACGGGTATAATTCACCCCTCCACTTT.